This T cell receptor (beta chain) was documented in a study of blood T cell repertoires in COVID-19. Generated by immunoSEQ multiplex PCR, the TCRdb table keeps only in-frame clones and is missing some. The sample gives about 60,000 clones, around 88% of which show up once; 4% to 5.5% is in the top ten. Trimming cost V 0 bases and J 2 bases, with 11 bases left between them. The CDR3 length is 15 residues. Germline CDR1 MNHEY, CDR2 SMNVEV (reference sequence). J is TRBJ2-7 and V is TRBV27, with unresolved D. Sequencing used peripheral blood. The sequence came from a man in his sixties with acute or convalescent COVID-19. CDR3 amino acids: CASSLSSSLAYEQYF. The CDR3 region has the DNA TGTGCCAGCAGTTTATCGTCCAGCCTAGCCTACGAGCAGTACTTC.